This TCR beta chain was sequenced in a study of shared T cell receptors in the human thymus. Losses at the gene ends were 2 bases for V and 7 bases for J; bases not matched to a gene: 9. The CDR3 extends over 15 amino acids. CDR1 and CDR2 (germline): MNHEY, SMNVEV (reference sequence). Generated by immunoSEQ multiplex PCR, the TCRdb table keeps only in-frame clones and is missing some. Of roughly 710,000 clones in the sample, 70% to 90% were seen once. These same data were also listed under a study on human thymus T cells. That paper states: The donors were infants in Finland with congenital heart defects, otherwise immunologically healthy. Resections from corrective heart surgery provided thymus tissue. Apparent bias marked the V and J gene usage of thymic and blood repertoires. Related research found strongly overlapping thymic repertoires in unrelated individuals.

Sequencing was performed on thymocytes. The TCR comes from a girl under three years old with a congenital heart defect. The genes are TRBV27 and TRBJ1-2; 8 bases align to TRBD1. As DNA, the CDR3 is TGTGCCAGCAGTTTACAGGGGGCGCCGATTTCTGGCTACACCTTC. Its protein product is CASSLQGAPISGYTF.